Following are 26 T cell receptor beta chains from one sample sequenced in a study of blood T cell repertoires in COVID-19. Produced via immunoSEQ multiplex PCR; TCRdb's table is partial and in-frame only. Altogether approximately 250,000 clones are present, 86% being singletons, with the ten largest covering about an eighth. What was sequenced was peripheral blood. These receptors originate from a woman in her sixties or seventies with COVID-19, enrolled during active disease.

This clone has only a few counts. This chain's CDR3 is CSASFGTGSETQYF. In DNA, the CDR3 is TGCAGTGCTAGTTTCGGGACAGGGAGCGAGACCCAGTACTTC. The gene calls are TRBV20-1 and TRBJ2-5; TRBD1 matches 9 bases. The CDR3 length is 14 residues. The V gene's germline CDR1 is DFQATT and CDR2 SNEGSKA (reference sequence). V dropped 3 bases and J dropped 5; count of bases not matched to a gene: 7.

The chain carries TRBV7-2 and TRBJ2-5; 7 bases line up with TRBD1. J gave up 3 bases and V 3 bases, and 1 base lay outside the gene matches. CDR1 SGHTA and CDR2 FQGNSA come from the germline V gene. The CDR3 spans 13 residues. The DNA for the CDR3 is TGTGCCAGCAGCTTCGACAGGGAAGAGACCCAGTACTTC. Translating it yields CASSFDREETQYF.

The rearrangement joins TRBV27 to TRBJ1-5; TRBD1 is a possible D gene (5 bases). Per germline, CDR1 MNHEY and CDR2 SMNVEV (reference sequence). V was clipped by 3 bases and J by 3 bases, with 9 bases between them. The CDR3 consists of 14 residues. CDR3 DNA: TGTGCCAGCAGTTTTGGGGGACTCAATCAGCCCCAGCATTTT. This codes for CASSFGGLNQPQHF.

The chain combines TRBV14 with TRBJ1-1; D remains unclear. The CDR3 is 14 amino acids. V was clipped by 1 base and J by 3 bases, with 9 bases between them. Germline CDR1 and CDR2: SGHDN and FVKESK. The CDR3 DNA reads TGTGCCAGCAGCCAAGCGAACAGCTACACTGAAGCTTTCTTT. It specifies CASSQANSYTEAFF.

The V call is TRBV27, the J call TRBJ1-6, with D possibly being TRBD1 (5 bases). The germline V and J ends were trimmed by 3 bases and 7 bases, with 16 bases remaining between them. Per the germline V gene, CDR1 is MNHEY and CDR2 is SMNVEV (reference sequence). The CDR3 has 16 residues. CDR3 DNA sequence: TGTGCCAGCAGTTTTGCCCCTCTTGCAGGGAATTCACCCCTCCACTTT. Its translation: CASSFAPLAGNSPLHF.

The genes are TRBV29-1 and TRBJ2-5, with 7 positions matching TRBD2. The CDR3 consists of 13 residues. Germline CDR1 reads SQVTM; CDR2 reads ANQGSEA. J gave up 4 bases and V 0 bases, and 2 bases lay outside the gene matches. CDR3 sequence: CSVEEGLRETQYF. The CDR3 DNA is TGCAGCGTTGAAGAGGGACTACGAGAGACCCAGTACTTC.

The chain couples TRBV11-1 to TRBJ2-5; TRBD2 aligns across 7 bases. With 2 bases clipped from V and 3 bases from J, the junction kept 3 bases outside the gene matches. CDR1 and CDR2 (germline): SGHAT, FQDESV (reference sequence). This CDR3 is built from 14 residues. For the CDR3, the DNA is TGTGCCAGCAGCTTAACGGCGGGGGAAGAGACCCAGTACTTC. It specifies CASSLTAGEETQYF.

This clone has a single count. The chain recombines TRBV7-2 with TRBJ2-4, with a possible D match to TRBD2 (5 bases). V dropped 2 bases and J dropped 0 bases, with 8 bases sitting between them. CDR1 and CDR2 (germline): SGHTA, FQGNSA. The CDR3 sequence is 15 residues long. DNA for the CDR3: TGTGCCAGCAGCTTAACGGGAATAGCCAAAAACATTCAGTACTTC. It is translated as CASSLTGIAKNIQYF.

The gene calls are TRBV15 and TRBJ2-5; D is perhaps TRBD1 (6 bases). V dropped 6 bases and J dropped 9 bases, with 14 bases sitting between them. The CDR3 totals 12 residues. Germline V gene data show CDR1 as LNHNV and CDR2 as YYDKDF (reference sequence). The CDR3 nucleotides are TGTGCCACCAGTACAACCAAGGGGGCCCAGTACTTC. Translation: CATSTTKGAQYF.

The rearrangement joins TRBV18 to TRBJ1-5; D call uncertain. CDR1 is KGHSH and CDR2 is LQKENI in the germline V gene. The V gene lost 3 bases and the J gene lost 9 bases, with 12 bases spanning the gap. There are 13 residues in the CDR3. The CDR3 spells CASSPVTPGPQHF. The CDR3 DNA sequence: TGTGCCAGCTCACCTGTAACGCCCGGGCCCCAGCATTTT.

This rearrangement joins TRBV6-2 or TRBV6-3 to TRBJ1-5; 7 nucleotides match TRBD1. V shed 5 bases, J shed 6 bases, and the junction held 10 bases outside the gene matches. The CDR3 runs to 15 residues. The germline V gene encodes CDR1 MNHEY and CDR2 SVGEGT. The CDR3 bases are TGTGCCAGCAGTCCGACCGCTACAGGGGTTCAGCCCCAGCATTTT. This gives the protein CASSPTATGVQPQHF.

This chain joins TRBV21-1 and TRBJ2-7; the table's D call, TRBD2, has no DNA check behind it. TRBV21-1 is termed a pseudogene. CDR3 length: 18 residues. CDR3 DNA: TGTGCCAGCAGCAAAGGACCGGGGGGAATTGGGTGTCCCAACGAGCAGTACTTC. Translating gives CASSKGPGGIGCPNEQYF.

This sequence joins TRBV30 and TRBJ1-5; 11 bases line up with TRBD1. The germline CDR1 and CDR2 sequences are GTSNPN and SVGIG (reference sequence). The CDR3 is 13 residues long. V dropped 7 bases and J dropped 4; count of bases not matched to a gene: 3. In DNA, the CDR3 is TGTGCCTTGGACAGGGGGCATAATCAGCCCCAGCATTTT. It specifies CALDRGHNQPQHF.

This chain connects TRBV29-1 to TRBJ1-2, with 10 positions matching TRBD1. The CDR3 has 12 amino acids. V shed 4 bases and J 7 bases; nucleotides not matched to a gene: 3. Germline CDR1 reads SQVTM; CDR2 reads ANQGSEA. This CDR3 is CSVGGQGVGYTF. CDR3 DNA: TGCAGCGTTGGAGGACAGGGGGTTGGCTACACCTTC.

This clone was observed a handful of times. The rearrangement links TRBV7-9 to TRBJ2-7; a weak D match, TRBD1 (5 bases). CDR1 is SEHNR, CDR2 FQNEAQ, per germline (reference sequence). The CDR3 sequence is 13 residues long. Deletions cut 1 base from V and 3 bases from J, with 7 bases between. This CDR3 reads CASSLGGFYEQYF. CDR3 bases: TGTGCCAGCAGCTTAGGGGGCTTCTACGAGCAGTACTTC.

The rearrangement uses TRBV5-1 and TRBJ2-3; 8 bases agree with TRBD2. CDR1 is SGHRS and CDR2 is YFSETQ in the germline V gene. The CDR3 runs 15 residues. J gave up 2 bases and V 0 bases, and 2 bases lay outside the gene matches. DNA for the CDR3: TGCGCCAGCAGCTTGGCGGGACTAGTCACAGATACGCAGTATTTT. This gives the protein CASSLAGLVTDTQYF.

CDR3: CASTQDSTIYGYTF. In DNA, the CDR3 is TGTGCCAGCACCCAGGACAGTACTATCTATGGCTACACCTTC. The V gene is TRBV6-5, the J gene TRBJ1-2, with a possible D match to TRBD1 (6 bases). Trimming left V 7 bases short and J 4 bases short, with 16 bases between. The CDR3 runs to 14 residues. Germline V gene data show CDR1 as MNHEY and CDR2 as SVGAGI.

The J gene is TRBJ2-5, the V gene TRBV5-4, with D possibly TRBD2 on 5 matching bases. Trimming removed 1 base at V and 3 bases at J, with 7 bases between. Germline V gene lookup returns CDR1 SGHNT and CDR2 YYREEE (reference sequence). The CDR3 contains 13 residues. The CDR3 DNA reads as TGTGCCAGCAGCTTGAAAGCGGAAGAGACCCAGTACTTC. This encodes CASSLKAEETQYF.

The V call is TRBV6-5, the J call TRBJ1-3; TRBD1 agrees at 8 bases. The germline CDR1 and CDR2 sequences are MNHEY and SVGAGI. The CDR3 contains 15 residues. The V and J ends lost 0 bases and 4 bases, in that order; junction bases with no gene match: 2. DNA of the CDR3: TGTGCCAGCAGTTACTCGACAGGGGTGGGAAACACCATATATTTT. This sequence encodes CASSYSTGVGNTIYF.

This chain connects TRBV2 to TRBJ2-1, with 7 bases that match TRBD1. The CDR3 length is 18 residues. The V segment lost 5 bases and the J segment 0 bases; nucleotides outside the gene matches: 13. Germline values: CDR1 SNHLY, CDR2 FYNNEI. CDR3 DNA: TGTGCCAGCAGTTCCGTTTTAGGGGGCCTGAGCTCCTACAATGAGCAGTTCTTC. This translates into CASSSVLGGLSSYNEQFF.

The rearrangement uses TRBV29-1 and TRBJ1-4; the match to TRBD1 covers 7 bases. With V trimmed by 7 bases and J by 3 bases, 5 bases remained unmatched. The CDR3 length is 13 residues. The V gene's germline CDR1 is SQVTM and CDR2 ANQGSEA. The CDR3 reads CSGTGAANEKLFF. The CDR3 bases are TGCAGCGGAACAGGGGCGGCTAATGAAAAACTGTTTTTT. The full variable domain, in which reference TRBV29-1 and TRBJ1-4 provide the parts outside the CDR3, is SAVISQKPSRDICQRGTSLTIQCQVDSQVTMMFWYRQQPGQSLTLIATANQGSEATYESGFVIDKFPISRPNLTFSTLTVSNMSPEDSSIYLCSGTGAANEKLFFGSGTQLSVL.

The chain joins TRBV24-1 to TRBJ2-5, with D possibly being TRBD2 (6 bases). Trimming removed 4 bases at V and 3 bases at J, with 14 bases between. The CDR3 totals 15 residues. In germline, CDR1 is KGHDR, CDR2 SFDVKD. This CDR3 reads CATSDRFGGEETQYF. CDR3 nucleotide sequence: TGTGCCACCAGTGACCGTTTCGGCGGGGAAGAGACCCAGTACTTC.

The gene calls are TRBV6-2 or TRBV6-3 and TRBJ2-7, with 7 bases matching TRBD2. With 3 bases clipped from V and 3 bases from J, the junction kept 8 bases outside the gene matches. The V gene's germline CDR1 is MNHEY and CDR2 SVGEGT. CDR3 length: 15 amino acids. The CDR3 DNA sequence: TGTGCCAGCAGTTATTCCAGCGGGGCTTACTACGAGCAGTACTTC. Protein sequence: CASSYSSGAYYEQYF.

The rearrangement links TRBV6-1 to TRBJ1-5; 7 bases are shared with TRBD1. The V gene end was trimmed by 3 bases and the J gene end by 3 bases; junction bases not matched to a gene: 5. There are 15 residues in the CDR3. CDR1 and CDR2 from the germline V gene are MNHNS and SASEGT. CDR3 nucleotide sequence: TGTGCCAGCAGTGATGGGGACAGTTACAATCAGCCCCAGCATTTT. Translation gives CASSDGDSYNQPQHF.

The gene calls are TRBV4-1 and TRBJ1-6, with a weak D call TRBD1 (6 bases). The CDR3 is 16 residues long. Between the trimmed V and J ends, which lost 0 bases and 6 bases, there was a span of 12 bases. Germline V gene sequence: CDR1 MGHRA, CDR2 YSYEKL. CDR3 sequence reads: CASSQEGGAGNSPLHF. CDR3 bases: TGCGCCAGCAGCCAAGAGGGGGGGGCTGGTAATTCACCCCTCCACTTT.

The V call is TRBV6-5, the J call TRBJ2-1, with 10 bases aligning to TRBD1. The CDR3 covers 15 residues. Germline V gene sequence: CDR1 MNHEY, CDR2 SVGAGI. V was clipped by 6 bases and J by 7 bases; unmatched bases: 9. The CDR3 coding sequence is TGTGCCAGCAGCCTGCCGGGACAGGGGAGAAATGAGCAGTTCTTC. Translated: CASSLPGQGRNEQFF.